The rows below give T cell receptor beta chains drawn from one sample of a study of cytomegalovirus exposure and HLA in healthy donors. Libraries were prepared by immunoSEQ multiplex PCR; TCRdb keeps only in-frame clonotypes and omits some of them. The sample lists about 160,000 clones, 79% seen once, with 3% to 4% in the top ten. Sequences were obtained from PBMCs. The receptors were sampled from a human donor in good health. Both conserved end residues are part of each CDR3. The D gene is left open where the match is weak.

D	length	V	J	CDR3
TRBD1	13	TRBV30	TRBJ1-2	CAAQQGAGYGYTF
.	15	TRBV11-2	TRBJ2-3	CASSPHRDLTDTQYF
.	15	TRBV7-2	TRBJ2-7	CASSLADYSSYEQYF
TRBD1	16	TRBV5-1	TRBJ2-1	CASSLTGQGAWNEQFF
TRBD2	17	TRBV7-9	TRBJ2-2	CASSLGLSREGSGELFF
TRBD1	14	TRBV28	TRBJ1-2	CASSIPGQGIGYTF
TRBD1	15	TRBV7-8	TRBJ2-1	CASSPAGTGYNEQFF
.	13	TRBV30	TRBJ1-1	CAWSVYRAGEAFF
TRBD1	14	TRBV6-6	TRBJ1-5	CASSDRVSNQPQHF
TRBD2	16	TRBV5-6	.	CASSSSGRARTGELFF
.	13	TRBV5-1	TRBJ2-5	CASSLGAGETQYF
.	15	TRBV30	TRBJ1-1	CAWKSSTVRIVEAFF
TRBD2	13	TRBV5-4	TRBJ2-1	CASRPSGSNEQFF
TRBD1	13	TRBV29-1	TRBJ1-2	CSVPQGAQGGYTF
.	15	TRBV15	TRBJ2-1	CATSRDPVSYNEQFF
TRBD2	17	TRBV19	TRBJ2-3	CASSIGGTSVGTDTQYF
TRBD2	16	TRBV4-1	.	CASSQEQSSGYYEQYF
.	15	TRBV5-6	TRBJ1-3	CASSFDRSSGNTIYF
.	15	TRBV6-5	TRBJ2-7	CASSSSFFGEYEQYF
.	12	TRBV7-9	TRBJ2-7	CASSLQGYEQYF
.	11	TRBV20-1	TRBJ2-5	CSGGSQETQYF
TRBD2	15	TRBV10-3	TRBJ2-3	CAISGPGGAGDTQYF
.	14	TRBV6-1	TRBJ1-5	CASTRRTEHQPQHF
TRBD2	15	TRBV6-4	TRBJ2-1	CASSDSSGRGNEQFF
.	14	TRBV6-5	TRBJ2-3	CASSYSKNAKTQYF
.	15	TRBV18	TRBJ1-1	CASSPQGPANTEAFF
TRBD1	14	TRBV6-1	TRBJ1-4	CASSEGQGWEKLFF
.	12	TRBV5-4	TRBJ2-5	CASSLLGETQYF
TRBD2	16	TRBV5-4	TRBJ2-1	CASSLGASGGAEEQFF
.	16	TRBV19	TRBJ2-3	CASSIGQGKRTDTQYF
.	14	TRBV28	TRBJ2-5	CASSLSSIVETQYF
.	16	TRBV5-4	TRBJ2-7	CASSLERRGSSYEQYF
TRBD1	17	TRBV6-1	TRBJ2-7	CASSVATGGSNSYEQYF
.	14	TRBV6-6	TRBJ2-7	CASSPVAEGYEQYF
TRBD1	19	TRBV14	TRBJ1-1	CASSQVDMRGGPLRTEAFF
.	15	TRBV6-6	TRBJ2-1	CASSTGQIKGHEQFF
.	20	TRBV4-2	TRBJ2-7	CASSQDKGQGGSAGPYEQYF
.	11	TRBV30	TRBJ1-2	CAWSGWRGYTF
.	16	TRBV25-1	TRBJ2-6	CASSEGLGSGANVLTF
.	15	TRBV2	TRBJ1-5	CASSSQSIGNQPQHF
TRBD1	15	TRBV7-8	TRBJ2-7	CASSLAWDRVHEQYF
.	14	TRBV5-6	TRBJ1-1	CASSLAWGDTEAFF
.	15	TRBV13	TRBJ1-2	CASSPTRPGLSGYTF
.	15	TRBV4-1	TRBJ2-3	CASSLAYRGFDTQYF
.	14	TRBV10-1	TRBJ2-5	CASSDQTGEETQYF
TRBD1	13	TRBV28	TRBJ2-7	CASWDRAEGEQYF
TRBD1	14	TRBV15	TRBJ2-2	CATSLDRGGGELFF
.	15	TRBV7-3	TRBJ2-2	CASSSGGAYTGELFF
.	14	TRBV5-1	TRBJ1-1	CASSLSQGNTEAFF
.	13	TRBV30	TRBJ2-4	CAWSSEGVPIQYF
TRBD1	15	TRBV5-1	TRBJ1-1	CASSTWTGKATEAFF
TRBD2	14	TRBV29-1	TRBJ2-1	CSGETGLAGTEQFF
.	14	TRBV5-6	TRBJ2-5	CASREPGRAETQYF
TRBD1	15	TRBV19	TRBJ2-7	CASSVGQGAPYEQYF
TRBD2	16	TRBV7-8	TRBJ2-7	CASSTGLAGGNGEQYF
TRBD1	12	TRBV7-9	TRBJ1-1	CASSSGQGRAFF
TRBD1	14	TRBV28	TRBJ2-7	CASTLDRAPYEQYF
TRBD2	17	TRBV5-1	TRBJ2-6	CASSLLSGGPGANVLTF
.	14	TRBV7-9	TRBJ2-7	CASSLGGRVYEQYF